This T cell receptor beta chain was captured by sequencing in a study of OX40 agonist ivuxolimab in advanced cancers. For the study at large: Ivuxolimab is a fully human IgG2 antibody that activates OX40 (CD134).

Sampling times: baseline, cycle 4 day 1, cycle 7 day 1. As regards this clone: Its antigen is not known.

Using immunoSEQ multiplex PCR, the repertoire was profiled, and TCRdb retains in-frame clones only, with some absent. The sample yields about 110,000 clones, approximately 89% seen once. This CDR3 is 16 amino acids long. Germline V gene lookup returns CDR1 LNHDA and CDR2 SQIVND (reference sequence). Deletions cut 6 bases from V and 2 bases from J, with 16 bases between. Study-level findings and limits: On average, CD8+ T cells had more expanded clones than CD4+.

The V gene is TRBV19, the J gene TRBJ1-4; D is undetermined. The input for sequencing was CD4+ or CD8+ T cells sorted from blood, taken in a trial of the OX40 agonist ivuxolimab. The clonotype was recovered from an adult with an advanced solid tumor such as melanoma, head and neck, liver or kidney cancer. DNA for the CDR3: TGTGCCAGTAGCCCTGCTACAGCCGAGACTAATGAAAAACTGTTTTTT. Residues: CASSPATAETNEKLFF.